A single sample is the source of the 18 T cell receptor beta chains below, sequenced in a study of human T cells and chemical hapten exposure. Sample time point: patch test 3, about 24 weeks after DPC sensitization. Treatment denoted: therapeutic diphenylcyclopropenone sensitization with weekly scalp DPC. Using its own MiXCR run on the RACE reads, TCRdb lists one record per CDR3 protein. The sample carries roughly 84,000 distinct CDR3 sequences, approximately 10% recorded once. The sample was whole blood, taken in connection with sensitization to the hapten diphenylcyclopropenone (DPC). Receptors originate from a woman aged 45-60 years with alopecia areata. Some clones in this sample may be carry-over from other donors' samples.

This chain uses TRBV29-1 with TRBJ1-1, with 9 bases that match TRBD1. The junction had 8 bases not matched to a gene; V was cut back by 6 bases and J by 6 bases. The germline gives CDR1 SQVTM, CDR2 ANQGSEA. The CDR3 length is 13 residues. CDR3 DNA sequence: TGCAGCGTCGCAACAGGGGGCCACGCTGAAGCTTTCTTT. Amino acid sequence: CSVATGGHAEAFF. Filled out from reference TRBV29-1 and TRBJ1-1, the complete variable domain reads SAVISQKPSRDICQRGTSLTIQCQVDSQVTMMFWYRQQPGQSLTLIATANQGSEATYESGFVIDKFPISRPNLTFSTLTVSNMSPEDSSIYLCSVATGGHAEAFFGQGTRLTVV.

This clonotype was observed a few times. The V and J genes are TRBV28 and TRBJ2-7, with TRBD1 identical over 7 bases. This CDR3 has 12 residues. Trimming at V came to 10 bases and at J to 1 base, leaving 4 bases not matched to a gene. CDR1 and CDR2 (germline): MDHEN, SYDVKM. CDR3 DNA sequence: TGTGCCATCGTGGGACAGTCCTACGAGCAGTACTTC. It encodes CAIVGQSYEQYF.

This clonotype was counted many times. The gene calls are TRBV7-2 and TRBJ1-5, with D uncertain. Trimming stripped 4 bases from V and 3 bases from J, with 7 bases between. The germline gives CDR1 SGHTA, CDR2 FQGNSA. The CDR3 spans 13 residues. The CDR3 region has the DNA TGTGCCAGCAGCTCAGTGCCCAATCAGCCCCAGCATTTT. This gives the protein CASSSVPNQPQHF.

This clonotype was counted ten times or more. The V call is TRBV20-1, the J call TRBJ1-2; possibly TRBD1 for D (5 bases). Germline V lookup: CDR1 DFQATT, CDR2 SNEGSKA (reference sequence). The V end lost 3 bases, the J end lost 5 bases, and 13 bases lay between the germline ends. The CDR3 spans 13 residues. In DNA, the CDR3 is TGCAGTGCTAGGAGGGACGACCCGTATGGCTACACCTTC. As protein: CSARRDDPYGYTF.

This clonotype has ten or more counts. This chain joins TRBV7-2 and TRBJ2-3; D gene uncertain. The V gene lost 5 bases and the J gene lost 2 bases, with 11 bases spanning the gap. Per germline, CDR1 SGHTA and CDR2 FQGNSA. The CDR3 totals 14 residues. CDR3 region: CASSLSGSTDTQYF. The CDR3, as DNA: TGTGCCAGCAGCCTTAGTGGGTCCACAGATACGCAGTATTTT. Supplemented by reference TRBV7-2 and TRBJ2-3, the full variable domain reads GAGVSQSPSNKVTEKGKDVELRCDPISGHTALYWYRQSLGQGLEFLIYFQGNSAPDKSGLPSDRFSAERTGGSVSTLTIQRTQQEDSAVYLCASSLSGSTDTQYFGPGTRLTVL.

CDR3: CSANSGTGGLEQYF. The CDR3 DNA sequence: TGCAGTGCTAATTCCGGGACAGGGGGCCTCGAGCAGTACTTC. V gene TRBV20-1 combines with J gene TRBJ2-7; 12 positions match TRBD1. CDR1 and CDR2 (germline): DFQATT, SNEGSKA (reference sequence). The CDR3 extends over 14 amino acids. V lost 4 bases, J lost 6 bases, and 7 bases stayed unmatched.

This clonotype appeared many times. For the CDR3, the DNA is TGTGCCAGCAGCCTGGGGCTCCCGAGTGCGTACGAGCAGTACTTC. Its protein is CASSLGLPSAYEQYF. The chain joins TRBV7-2 to TRBJ2-7; a possible D gene is TRBD1 (5 bases). The CDR3 is 15 residues long. V lost 5 bases and J 4 bases, leaving 18 bases between the germline ends. Per germline, CDR1 SGHTA and CDR2 FQGNSA.

This clonotype was detected ten times or more. The chain recombines TRBV18 with TRBJ1-3, with no clear D. Trimming pared 3 bases from V and 2 bases from J, leaving 8 bases between. This CDR3 comprises 14 residues. Germline CDR1 is KGHSH and CDR2 is LQKENI. Here the CDR3 DNA reads TGTGCCAGCTCACCGCAGGAGGCTGGAAACACCATATATTTT. Amino acid sequence: CASSPQEAGNTIYF.

This clonotype was detected ten times or more. The chain joins TRBV30 to TRBJ2-7, with 9 bases fitting TRBD1. The CDR3 spans 12 residues. The V gene's germline CDR1 is GTSNPN and CDR2 SVGIG (reference sequence). J was trimmed by 4 bases and V by 7 bases; bases with no gene match: 5. The CDR3: CASGTGQYEQYF. CDR3 DNA: TGTGCCTCCGGGACAGGGCAGTACGAGCAGTACTTC. Full variable domain (missing parts from reference TRBV30 and TRBJ2-7): SQTIHQWPATLVQPVGSPLSLECTVEGTSNPNLYWYRQAAGRGLQLLFYSVGIGQISSEVPQNLSASRPQDRQFILSSKKLLLSDSGFYLCASGTGQYEQYFGPGTRLTVT.

The table lists this clonotype with many counts. V usage is TRBV6-5 and J usage is TRBJ2-6; perhaps D is TRBD1 or TRBD2 (5 bases each). The CDR3 extends over 15 amino acids. Germline CDR1 MNHEY, CDR2 SVGAGI. Trimming took off 8 bases at V and 4 bases at J, with 15 bases between the two ends. The CDR3 reads CASRGGGSGANVLTF. CDR3 bases: TGTGCCAGCCGGGGTGGGGGATCCGGGGCCAACGTCCTGACTTTC.

Many counts were recorded for this clonotype. The chain employs TRBV7-3 and TRBJ2-6, with D perhaps assigned TRBD1 or TRBD2 (5 bases each). CDR3 length: 18 residues. Trimming took 5 bases from V and 0 from J, leaving 17 bases between them. Germline-derived CDR1 and CDR2 are SGHTA and FQGTGA. The CDR3 region has the DNA TGTGCCAGCAGCCTTTCCCGGGACCTAGGCTCTGGGGCCAACGTCCTGACTTTC. Its translation: CASSLSRDLGSGANVLTF.

This clonotype was counted ten times or more. The chain joins TRBV7-2 to TRBJ2-7; no reliable D call. V gave up 0 bases and J gave up 0 bases, with 6 bases separating them. Germline lookup yields CDR1 SGHTA and CDR2 FQGNSA. The CDR3 loop spans 14 amino acids. The CDR3 sequence: CASSLARSSYEQYF. The DNA of the CDR3 is TGTGCCAGCAGCTTAGCCAGGAGCTCCTACGAGCAGTACTTC. Variable domain in full (rest from reference TRBV7-2 and TRBJ2-7): GAGVSQSPSNKVTEKGKDVELRCDPISGHTALYWYRQSLGQGLEFLIYFQGNSAPDKSGLPSDRFSAERTGGSVSTLTIQRTQQEDSAVYLCASSLARSSYEQYFGPGTRLTVT.

This clonotype was counted only a few times. The V and J genes are TRBV24-1 and TRBJ2-1, with 8 positions matching TRBD1. CDR3 length: 15 residues. With V trimmed by 3 bases and J by 12 bases, 12 bases remained unmatched. Germline assignment: CDR1 KGHDR and CDR2 SFDVKD. In DNA, the CDR3 is TGTGCCACCAGTGATACCCGGACAGGGACCTTTGCGCAGTTCTTC. Translating it yields CATSDTRTGTFAQFF.

V is TRBV11-1 and J is TRBJ1-6, with 7 bases aligning to TRBD1. The length of the CDR3 is 13 residues. With 5 bases clipped from V and 10 bases from J, the junction kept 5 bases outside the gene matches. Germline CDR1 reads SGHAT; CDR2 reads FQDESV (reference sequence). DNA for the CDR3: TGTGCCAGCAGCCCGACAGGGCAGTCACCCCTCCACTTT. Its protein is CASSPTGQSPLHF.

In this sample, this clonotype turned up many times. The V and J genes are TRBV5-1 and TRBJ2-3, with TRBD2 matching over 7 bases. V trimming: 5 bases; J trimming: 5 bases; junction bases outside the gene matches: 5. CDR1 is SGHRS, CDR2 YFSETQ, per germline. The CDR3 totals 13 residues. CDR3: CASRRAGEDTQYF. The CDR3 DNA reads TGCGCCAGCAGGAGGGCGGGGGAAGATACGCAGTATTTT.

This clonotype was seen at least ten times. J is TRBJ2-1 and V is TRBV19; 9 bases fit TRBD1. V was clipped by 9 bases and J by 9 bases; unmatched bases: 12. The CDR3 is 14 amino acids. Germline CDR1 is LNHDA and CDR2 is SQIVND (reference sequence). CDR3 amino acids: CASKQGAVNGEQFF. CDR3 sequence (DNA): TGTGCCAGCAAACAGGGGGCGGTTAATGGTGAGCAGTTCTTC. The complete variable domain, with remaining parts taken from reference TRBV19 and TRBJ2-1, reads DGGITQSPKYLFRKEGQNVTLSCEQNLNHDAMYWYRQDPGQGLRLIYYSQIVNDFQKGDIAEGYSVSREKKESFPLTVTSAQKNPTAFYLCASKQGAVNGEQFFGPGTRLTVL.

The chain has TRBV7-3 and TRBJ2-5, with 12 bases identical to TRBD2. Germline trimming cut 2 bases from V and 4 bases from J; bases unmatched to any gene: 11. The length of the CDR3 is 18 residues. Germline V gives CDR1 SGHTA, CDR2 FQGTGA. The CDR3 sequence is CASSLGGLAGNLGETQYF. The CDR3 coding sequence is TGTGCCAGCAGCTTAGGAGGACTAGCGGGAAATCTAGGAGAGACCCAGTACTTC. The full variable domain, its missing parts supplied by reference TRBV7-3 and TRBJ2-5, is GAGVSQTPSNKVTEKGKYVELRCDPISGHTALYWYRQSLGQGPEFLIYFQGTGAADDSGLPNDRFFAVRPEGSVSTLKIQRTERGDSAVYLCASSLGGLAGNLGETQYFGPGTRLLVL.

This chain joins TRBV5-6 and TRBJ2-5; the D gene is possibly TRBD2 (6 bases). Germline CDR1 reads SGHDT; CDR2 reads YYEEEE. Deletions cut 2 bases from V and 0 bases from J, with 8 bases between. CDR3 length: 14 residues. CDR3 sequence reads: CASSLRTNQETQYF. DNA of the CDR3: TGTGCCAGCAGCTTACGGACTAACCAAGAGACCCAGTACTTC. Based on the CDR3 plus reference TRBV5-6 and TRBJ2-5, the full variable domain is DAGVTQSPTHLIKTRGQQVTLRCSPKSGHDTVSWYQQALGQGPQFIFQYYEEEERQRGNFPDRFSGHQFPNYSSELNVNALLLGDSALYLCASSLRTNQETQYFGPGTRLLVL.